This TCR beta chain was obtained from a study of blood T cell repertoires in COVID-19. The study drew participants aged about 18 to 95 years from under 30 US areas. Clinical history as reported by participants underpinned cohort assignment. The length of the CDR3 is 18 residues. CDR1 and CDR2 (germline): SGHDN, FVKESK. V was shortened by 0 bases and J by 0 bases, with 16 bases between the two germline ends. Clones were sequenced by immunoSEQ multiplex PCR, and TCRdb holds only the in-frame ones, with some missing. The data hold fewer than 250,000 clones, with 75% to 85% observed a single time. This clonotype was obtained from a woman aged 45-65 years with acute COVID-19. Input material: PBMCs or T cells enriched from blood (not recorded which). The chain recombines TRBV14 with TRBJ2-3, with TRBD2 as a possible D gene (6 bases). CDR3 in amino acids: CASSQDLLAVKSTDTQYF. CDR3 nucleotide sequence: TGTGCCAGCAGCCAAGACCTCTTAGCGGTTAAGAGCACAGATACGCAGTATTTT.